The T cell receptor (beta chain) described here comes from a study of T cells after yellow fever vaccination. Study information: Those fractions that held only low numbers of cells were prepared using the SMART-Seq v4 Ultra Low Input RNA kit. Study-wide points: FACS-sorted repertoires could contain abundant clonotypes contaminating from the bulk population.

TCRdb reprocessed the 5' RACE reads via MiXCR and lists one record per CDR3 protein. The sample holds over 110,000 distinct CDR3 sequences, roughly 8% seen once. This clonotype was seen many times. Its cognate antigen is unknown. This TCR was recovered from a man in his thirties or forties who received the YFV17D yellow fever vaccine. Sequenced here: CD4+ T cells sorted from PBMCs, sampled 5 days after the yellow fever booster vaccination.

The DNA for the CDR3 is TGTGCCAGCTCTAAGATATCAGGTCGAGAGCAGTTCTTC. Amino acid sequence: CASSKISGREQFF. This sequence joins TRBV27 and TRBJ2-1, with unresolved D. Trimming pared 8 bases from V and 10 bases from J, leaving 18 bases between. Germline CDR1 is MNHEY and CDR2 is SMNVEV (reference sequence). This CDR3 has 13 amino acids.